This TCR beta chain was sequenced in a study of a mutant IDH1 vaccine in newly diagnosed glioma (dated by TCRdb to the early 2020s). Regarding the research as a whole: Vaccination began 4-6 weeks after radiotherapy alone, or alongside temozolomide cycles in the chemotherapy-containing groups. Peripheral blood was collected at six visits: V03 (baseline), V05, V07, V10, V12 and V13. Of the roughly 32 patients who were treated, around 62% were male and about 40% were female, and the mean age was approximately 40 years. Longitudinal TCRB deep sequencing was done for some 26 treated patients, wherever samples were available for exploratory analyses. Prior to enrollment, standard therapy consisting of radiotherapy alone, temozolomide alone, or radiochemotherapy with temozolomide had been administered to patients, with the combination being received by most patients. The week-35 safety follow-up took place at visit V12, and the week-47 end of study took place at visit V13.

On the study overall, not on this receptor specifically: Availability determined which PBMC samples were chosen for TCRB deep sequencing. According to the authors, sample limitations meant that analyses of patient blood samples could not be reproduced. Changes in the top peripheral T cell clonotypes picked up by TCRB sequencing did not appear to be linked to pseudoprogression. Across multiple MHC alleles, vaccine-induced immune responses were seen in around 93% of patients.

Library method: the immunoSEQ multiplex PCR assay. The hsTCRB Kit was used according to the manufacturer's protocol to amplify rearranged TCR beta chain sequences. An Illumina MiSeq was used to sequence the TCRB libraries. The authors processed their data as follows. The proprietary platform of the kit vendor was used for demultiplexing, trimming and gene mapping. TCRdb stores this immuneACCESS table with in-frame sequences only. Part of the clones is absent; in the studies checked, under half of the shortfall reflects unresolved V genes, and no reason is known for the rest. D and trimming come from the DNA, and the V and J calls and clone size come from that table. Across this sample there are 35,000 to 50,000 clones, with approximately 92% seen only once. The leading ten clones occupy less than 2.5% of the sample. The time point label on this specimen signifies: week 35, safety follow-up. Each vaccine dose, consisting of 300 ug of a 20-mer mutant IDH1 peptide in Montanide, was administered subcutaneously with topical imiquimod. Across visits V03 through V10, patients got a total of eight vaccinations, given in weeks 1, 3, 5, 7, 11, 15, 19 and 23. Newly diagnosed WHO grade 3 or 4 IDH1-mutant astrocytomas showing loss of nuclear ATRX were present in the donors. The samples were drawn from NOA16, a multicentre, single-arm, open-label phase I trial in Germany that tested a mutant IDH1 peptide vaccine in humans for the first time. Genomic DNA for TCRB sequencing was extracted from EDTA blood using the DNeasy Blood and Tissue Kit.

From its cysteine to its phenylalanine, the CDR3 spans 13 amino acids. The retained sequence is limited to the CDR3, 39 bases, with the frame set at the first base. Deletion took 5 bases off V and 5 bases off J, with a span of 13 bases between the germline ends. The germline V gene (reference sequence) yields MNHEY for CDR1 and SMNVEV for CDR2. Note on this clone: Its recognized antigen is unknown. No per-base quality is available; no much larger clone lies one base away.

The specimen was PBMCs, collected from a glioma patient whose treatment included an IDH1 peptide vaccine. This receptor chain uses TRBV27 and TRBJ2-7; the D gene is possibly TRBD1, with 5 bases matching. The sequence derives from a man in his fifties with glioma. CDR3 region: CASSRGTGNEQYF. The nucleotide sequence is given as TGTGCCAGCAGTAGGGGAACAGGTAACGAGCAGTACTTC.